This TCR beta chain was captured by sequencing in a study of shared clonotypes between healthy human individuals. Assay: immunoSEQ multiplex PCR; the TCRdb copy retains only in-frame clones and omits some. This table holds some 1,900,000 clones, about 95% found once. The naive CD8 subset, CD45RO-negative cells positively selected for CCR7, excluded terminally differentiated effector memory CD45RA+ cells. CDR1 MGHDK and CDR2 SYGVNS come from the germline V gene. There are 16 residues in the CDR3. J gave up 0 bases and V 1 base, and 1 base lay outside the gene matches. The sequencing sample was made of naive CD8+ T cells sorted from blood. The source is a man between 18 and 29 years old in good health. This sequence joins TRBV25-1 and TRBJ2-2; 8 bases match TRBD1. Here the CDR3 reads CASSEWGQANTGELFF. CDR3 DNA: TGTGCCAGCAGTGAATGGGGACAGGCGAACACCGGGGAGCTGTTTTTT.